The 12 T cell receptor beta chains listed next were all sequenced from one sample in a study of blood T cell repertoires in COVID-19. The repertoire was sequenced with immunoSEQ multiplex PCR; TCRdb's copy has only in-frame clones and lacks some. In the table there are 100,000 to 120,000 clones, roughly 80% of which are singletons. Sequencing was done on a sample of peripheral blood. These receptors were taken from a woman older than 75 with acute or convalescent COVID-19.

The gene calls are TRBV5-4 and TRBJ2-3, with 8 bases fitting TRBD2. Looked up from germline, CDR1 is SGHNT and CDR2 is YYREEE (reference sequence). The CDR3 is 17 residues long. J was trimmed by 2 bases and V by 5 bases; bases with no gene match: 13. In DNA form, the CDR3 reads TGTGCCAGCAGTCGGGGGGGGCCTAGCGGAAACACAGATACGCAGTATTTT. It specifies CASSRGGPSGNTDTQYF.

The DNA for the CDR3 is TGTGCCACCAGTGATTCCGGGGGTCGGAATGAGCAGTTCTTC. It specifies CATSDSGGRNEQFF. This chain uses TRBV24-1 with TRBJ2-1; D might be TRBD2 (6 bases). Per germline, CDR1 KGHDR and CDR2 SFDVKD. Trimming stripped 2 bases from V and 7 bases from J, with 11 bases between. The CDR3 consists of 14 residues.

This chain links TRBV24-1 with TRBJ2-1, with D possibly matching TRBD2 (5 bases). The CDR3 totals 11 residues. Germline CDR1 reads KGHDR; CDR2 reads SFDVKD. Trimming took off 9 bases at V and 3 bases at J, with 5 bases between the two ends. The CDR3 protein is CATRDYNEQFF. The CDR3 DNA follows: TGTGCCACCCGGGACTACAATGAGCAGTTCTTC.

The V gene is TRBV5-1, the J gene TRBJ2-1; 7 bases map to TRBD2. This CDR3 comprises 15 residues. The J segment lost 3 bases and the V segment lost 2 bases, leaving 5 bases of the junction unmatched. CDR1 is SGHRS and CDR2 is YFSETQ in the germline V gene. CDR3 bases: TGCGCCAGCAGCTTACCTAGCGGAGACTACAATGAGCAGTTCTTC. It is translated as CASSLPSGDYNEQFF.

The rearrangement joins TRBV29-1 to TRBJ2-5, with 10 bases matching TRBD2. This CDR3 region has 14 residues. V was pared by 4 bases and J by 7 bases, with 9 bases of the junction left unmatched. CDR1 is SQVTM and CDR2 is ANQGSEA in the germline V gene. The CDR3 nucleotides read TGCAGCGTTGGGGCTAGCGGGGGCTCTTGGACCCAGTACTTC. Translation gives CSVGASGGSWTQYF. The full variable domain, completed using reference TRBV29-1 and TRBJ2-5, is SAVISQKPSRDICQRGTSLTIQCQVDSQVTMMFWYRQQPGQSLTLIATANQGSEATYESGFVIDKFPISRPNLTFSTLTVSNMSPEDSSIYLCSVGASGGSWTQYFGPGTRLLVL.

This chain links TRBV7-9 with TRBJ2-7, with 10 nucleotides matching TRBD2. The CDR3 sequence is 17 residues long. Germline CDR1 SEHNR, CDR2 FQNEAQ (reference sequence). V lost 3 bases and J lost 6; bases outside the gene matches: 14. CDR3 DNA sequence: TGTGCCAGCAGCTTCACCCAGCGGGAGGGCCCAGTTCGCGAGCAGTACTTC. This codes for CASSFTQREGPVREQYF.

The genes are TRBV5-1 and TRBJ2-5; 8 bases are shared with TRBD2. CDR3 length: 15 amino acids. Germline V gene sequence: CDR1 SGHRS, CDR2 YFSETQ. V was pared by 1 base and J by 4 bases, with 6 bases of the junction left unmatched. The CDR3 nucleotides read TGCGCCAGCAGCTTGATCCCGGGACTAGTAGAGACCCAGTACTTC. This gives the protein CASSLIPGLVETQYF.

V usage is TRBV27 and J usage is TRBJ2-7, with 10 nucleotides matching TRBD1. Germline assignment: CDR1 MNHEY and CDR2 SMNVEV (reference sequence). Trimming removed 5 bases from V and 6 bases from J; junction bases left unmatched: 13. The CDR3 has 16 residues. CDR3 region: CASSTMGQGSTPEQYF. CDR3 nucleotides: TGTGCCAGCAGTACGATGGGACAGGGGTCAACCCCCGAGCAGTACTTC.

The rearrangement joins TRBV7-9 to TRBJ1-1, with D maybe TRBD1 (6 bases). The ends were cut back, 0 bases at V and 2 bases at J, with 13 bases in the middle. The CDR3 length is 16 residues. Germline V gene data show CDR1 as SEHNR and CDR2 as FQNEAQ (reference sequence). CDR3 nucleotides: TGTGCCAGCAGCTTAGCACAAAAGGGGGTCAACACTGAAGCTTTCTTT. This encodes CASSLAQKGVNTEAFF.

The chain uses TRBV5-1 and TRBJ1-1; D not certain. V lost 7 bases and J 2 bases, leaving 12 bases between the germline ends. Germline CDR1 SGHRS, CDR2 YFSETQ. The CDR3 is 13 residues long. The CDR3: CASAPTPNTEAFF. In DNA form, the CDR3 reads TGCGCCAGCGCCCCAACACCAAACACTGAAGCTTTCTTT.

The chain joins TRBV19 to TRBJ2-2; D might be TRBD2 (5 bases). With 7 bases removed from V and 0 bases from J, the gap between germline ends came to 12 bases. Germline V lookup: CDR1 LNHDA, CDR2 SQIVND (reference sequence). CDR3 length equals 15 residues. This CDR3 is CASKGLGSNTGELFF. DNA of the CDR3: TGTGCCAGTAAAGGACTCGGGTCGAACACCGGGGAGCTGTTTTTT.

The rearrangement uses TRBV5-1 and TRBJ1-2, with TRBD1 as a possible D gene (5 bases). This CDR3 is 16 amino acids long. V lost 2 bases, J lost 3 bases, and 17 bases lay in between. CDR1 and CDR2 from the germline V gene are SGHRS and YFSETQ. The CDR3 DNA reads as TGCGCCAGCAGCTTCGACTTCTCGGGGGTTGACTATGGCTACACCTTC. Encoded protein: CASSFDFSGVDYGYTF.